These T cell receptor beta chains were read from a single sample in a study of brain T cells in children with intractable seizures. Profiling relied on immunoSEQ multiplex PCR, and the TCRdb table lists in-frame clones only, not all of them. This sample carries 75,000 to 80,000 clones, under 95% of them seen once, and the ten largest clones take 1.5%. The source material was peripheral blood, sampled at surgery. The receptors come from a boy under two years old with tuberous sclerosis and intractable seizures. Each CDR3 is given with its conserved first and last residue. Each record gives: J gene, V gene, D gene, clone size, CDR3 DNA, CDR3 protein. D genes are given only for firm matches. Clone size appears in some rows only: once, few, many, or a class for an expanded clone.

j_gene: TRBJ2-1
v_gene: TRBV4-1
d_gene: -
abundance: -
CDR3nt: TGCGCCAGCAGCCAAGATAGGACAAGGCTCAATGAGCAGTTCTTC
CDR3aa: CASSQDRTRLNEQFF

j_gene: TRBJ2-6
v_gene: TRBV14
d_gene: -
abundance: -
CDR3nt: TGTGCCAGCAGCCAATCCTTCGGAGGCGTTTCAAGCTCTGGGGCCAACGTCCTGACTTTC
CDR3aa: CASSQSFGGVSSSGANVLTF

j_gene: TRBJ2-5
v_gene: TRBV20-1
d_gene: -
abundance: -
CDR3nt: TGCAGTGCTAGGTCGGACGAGACCCAGTACTTC
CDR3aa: CSARSDETQYF

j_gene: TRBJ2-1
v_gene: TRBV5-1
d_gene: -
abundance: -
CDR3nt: TGCGCCAGCAGCGGATTCGGGATCGGGACAATCGAAAGCTCCTACAATGAGCAGTTCTTC
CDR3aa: CASSGFGIGTIESSYNEQFF

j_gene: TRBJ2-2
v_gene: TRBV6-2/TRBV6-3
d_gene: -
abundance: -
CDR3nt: TGTGCCAGCAGTTACTGGGGAACCGGGGAGCTGTTTTTT
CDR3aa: CASSYWGTGELFF

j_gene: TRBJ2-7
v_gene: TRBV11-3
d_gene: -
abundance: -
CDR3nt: TGTGCCAGCAGCTTATACCGGGACTCCTACGAGCAGTACTTC
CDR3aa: CASSLYRDSYEQYF

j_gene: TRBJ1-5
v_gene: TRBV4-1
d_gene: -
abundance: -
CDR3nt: TGCGCCAGCAGCCAAGAGTGGGTGGGCAATCAGCCCCAGCATTTT
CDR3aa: CASSQEWVGNQPQHF

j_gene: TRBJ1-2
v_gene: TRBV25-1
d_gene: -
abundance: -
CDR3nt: TGTGCCAGCAGTGACCTTGGGGGGTCCAGCTATGGCTACACCTTC
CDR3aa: CASSDLGGSSYGYTF

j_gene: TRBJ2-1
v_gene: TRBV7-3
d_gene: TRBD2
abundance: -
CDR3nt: TGTGCCAGCAGCTTAAGGGAGGGGAGCTCCTACAATGAGCAGTTCTTC
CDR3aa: CASSLREGSSYNEQFF

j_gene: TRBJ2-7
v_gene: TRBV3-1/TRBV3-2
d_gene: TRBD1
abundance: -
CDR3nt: TGTGCCAGCAGCTCGACGGGACAGGCCGCCACCTACGAGCAGTACTTC
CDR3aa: CASSSTGQAATYEQYF

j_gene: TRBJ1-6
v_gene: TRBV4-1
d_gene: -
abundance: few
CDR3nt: TGCGCCAGCAGCCAAGCGACTAATTCACCCCTCCACTTT
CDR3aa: CASSQATNSPLHF

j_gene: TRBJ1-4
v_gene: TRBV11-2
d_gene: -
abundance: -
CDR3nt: TGTGCCAGCAGCTTTGATGGGGAAATCAGGCTGTTTTTT
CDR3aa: CASSFDGEIRLFF

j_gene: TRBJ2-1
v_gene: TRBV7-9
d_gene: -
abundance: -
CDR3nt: TGTGCCAGCAGCTTAGGTGTCTTCCCCTCCTACAATGAGCAGTTCTTC
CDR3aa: CASSLGVFPSYNEQFF

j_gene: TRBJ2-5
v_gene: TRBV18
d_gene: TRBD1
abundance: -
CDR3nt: TGTGCCAGCTCACGGGACAGGGAGACCCAGTACTTC
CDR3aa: CASSRDRETQYF

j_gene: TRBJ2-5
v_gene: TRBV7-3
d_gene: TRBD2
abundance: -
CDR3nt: TGTGCCAGCAGCCCGGGACTAGCGGGGCCACAAGAGACCCAGTACTTC
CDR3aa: CASSPGLAGPQETQYF

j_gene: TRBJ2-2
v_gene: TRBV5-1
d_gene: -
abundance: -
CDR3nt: TGCGCCAGCGAAATCTTGGGTTGGAACACCGGGGAGCTGTTTTTT
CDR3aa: CASEILGWNTGELFF

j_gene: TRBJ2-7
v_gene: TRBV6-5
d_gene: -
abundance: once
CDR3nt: TGTGCCAGCAGTTCCAGCCCCGAGAGCGACGAGCAGTACTTC
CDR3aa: CASSSSPESDEQYF

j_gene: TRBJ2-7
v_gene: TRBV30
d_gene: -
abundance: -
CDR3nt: TGTGCCTGGAGTCCGGACGGTTTCTACGAGCAGTACTTC
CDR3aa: CAWSPDGFYEQYF

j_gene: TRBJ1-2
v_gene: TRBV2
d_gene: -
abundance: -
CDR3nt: TGTGCCAACCCCGACCGATACCTCGGGGGCTACACCTTC
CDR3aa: CANPDRYLGGYTF

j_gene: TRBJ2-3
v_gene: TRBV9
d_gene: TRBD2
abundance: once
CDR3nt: TGTGCCAGCAGTGTCCAGCGGGAGGGCCCCAATACGCAGTATTTT
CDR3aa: CASSVQREGPNTQYF

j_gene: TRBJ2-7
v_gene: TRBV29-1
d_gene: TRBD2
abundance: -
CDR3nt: TGCAGCGTTGAACGGGAGGGGAGCTACGAGCAGTACTTC
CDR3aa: CSVEREGSYEQYF

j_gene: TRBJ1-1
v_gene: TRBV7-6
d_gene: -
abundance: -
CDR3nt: TGTGCCAGCAGCTTAAGAGCGAACACTGAAGCTTTCTTT
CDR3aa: CASSLRANTEAFF